The clone carrying this T cell receptor beta chain was seen a handful of times. Via MiXCR, TCRdb re-called the 5' RACE reads, giving one row per CDR3 protein. The data show 350,000 to 400,000 distinct CDR3 sequences, roughly 9% seen once. The data stem from a study of identical twins. Germline assignment: CDR1 SSHAT and CDR2 FNYEAQ (reference sequence). The CDR3 length is 13 residues. V was clipped by 5 bases and J by 9 bases; unmatched bases: 7. The clonotype originates from a woman in her 50s in good health. The sample consisted of naive T cells sorted from blood. The V and J genes are TRBV7-7 and TRBJ2-1; 7 nucleotides match TRBD2. The CDR3 spells CASSPGLSGEQFF. Written as DNA, the CDR3 is TGTGCCAGCAGCCCGGGACTATCGGGTGAGCAGTTCTTC.